This TCR beta chain was found in a study of blood T cell repertoires in COVID-19. Symptom resolution, clearance, or two negative PCRs marked the recovered donors of Cohort 3. Germline V gene data show CDR1 as SGHTA and CDR2 as FQGNSA. The germline V and J ends were trimmed by 0 bases and 6 bases, with 9 bases remaining between them. The CDR3 loop spans 14 amino acids. Libraries were prepared by immunoSEQ multiplex PCR; TCRdb keeps only in-frame clonotypes and omits some of them. The sample holds some 400,000 clones, roughly nine tenths seen once. The chain carries TRBV7-2 and TRBJ2-4, with a tentative D call TRBD1 (5 bases). The source of this sequence is a man younger than 45 who had recovered from COVID-19. Sequenced sample: PBMCs or T cells enriched from blood (not recorded which). The CDR3 is CASSLAQGGNIQYF. The CDR3 region has the DNA TGTGCCAGCAGCTTAGCTCAGGGTGGAAACATTCAGTACTTC.